These T cell receptor beta chains were read from a single sample in a study of shared clonotypes between healthy human individuals. Repertoires were generated with immunoSEQ multiplex PCR, while TCRdb's copy carries only in-frame clones and drops some. The sample gives around 1.6 million clones, around 98% of which show up once; approximately 0.44% is in the top ten. What was sequenced was naive CD4+ T cells sorted from blood. These receptors all come from a man aged 30-40 years in good health. Each CDR3 is given with its conserved first and last residue. A D gene is named only where the DNA matches it firmly. Clone size is stated in some rows and not others, as once, few, many or a class when expanded.

j_call v_call d_call clone_size cdr3_length cdr3_nt cdr3_aa
TRBJ2-7 TRBV6-5 TRBD2 NA 15 TGTGCCAGCAGCCCCACCCAAGGCGGGAGTTACGAGCAGTACTTC CASSPTQGGSYEQYF
TRBJ1-5 TRBV6-1 TRBD1 once 16 TGTGCCAGCAGTGATCTCTACAGGGGCGCAAATCAGCCCCAGCATTTT CASSDLYRGANQPQHF
TRBJ1-5 TRBV2 TRBD1 NA 15 TGTGCCAGCAGGGAGGGGGCTCATAGCAATCAGCCCCAGCATTTT CASREGAHSNQPQHF
TRBJ2-1 TRBV7-9 TRBD2 NA 19 TGTGCCAGCAGCCCCCCTGTTGGTAGCGGGAGGGCCTTAGTGAATGAGCAGTTCTTC CASSPPVGSGRALVNEQFF
TRBJ1-1 TRBV27 NA NA 13 TGTGCCAGCAGTACCAGACTTACCACTGAAGCTTTCTTT CASSTRLTTEAFF
TRBJ2-1 TRBV27 NA NA 16 TGTGCCAGCAGTTTCCCGAGCGGTAGCTCCTACAATGAGCAGTTCTTC CASSFPSGSSYNEQFF
TRBJ2-7 TRBV5-5 NA NA 14 TGTGCCAGCAGCTTTGCGTCCCCCCCTGGCGAGCAGTACTTC CASSFASPPGEQYF
TRBJ2-3 TRBV28 TRBD2 NA 17 TGTGCCAGCAGTTCACCCTCAGCTAGCGGGACCACAGATACGCAGTATTTT CASSSPSASGTTDTQYF
TRBJ1-1 TRBV5-1 NA NA 12 TGCGCCAGCAGGTCCGGGAGGACTGAAGCTTTCTTT CASRSGRTEAFF
TRBJ2-1 TRBV5-1 TRBD1 NA 17 TGCGCCAGCAGCTTGACCATATCAGGGGGCTTTGGTTTTGAGCAGTTCTTC CASSLTISGGFGFEQFF
TRBJ1-1 TRBV11-2 NA NA 16 TGTGCCAGCAGCTTAGAGACTGGGCGGTTGAACACTGAAGCTTTCTTT CASSLETGRLNTEAFF
TRBJ2-1 TRBV7-9 TRBD1 NA 15 TGTGCCAGCAGCGCGACCGGGACAGGGTGGAATGAGCAGTTCTTC CASSATGTGWNEQFF
TRBJ2-2 TRBV9 TRBD1 NA 16 TGTGCCAGCAGCGACTCGGACAGGGCAAACACCGGGGAGCTGTTTTTT CASSDSDRANTGELFF
TRBJ1-4 TRBV18 NA NA 16 TGTGCCAGCTCACCACGACAGGTTCAAATCGGTGAAAAACTGTTTTTT CASSPRQVQIGEKLFF
TRBJ2-5 TRBV18 TRBD2 NA 14 TGTGCCAGCTCAGTCCTAGCGGGAGGCGAGACCCAGTACTTC CASSVLAGGETQYF
TRBJ2-7 TRBV7-9 TRBD1 NA 12 TGTGCCAGCAGCGGGGACAGGGACGAGCAGTACTTC CASSGDRDEQYF
TRBJ2-7 TRBV15 TRBD1 NA 15 TGTGCCACCAGCATAACAGGGGGAACGACCTACGAGCAGTACTTC CATSITGGTTYEQYF
TRBJ2-7 TRBV7-9 NA NA 14 TGTGCCAGCAGCTTAATCAGGTTATCCTACGAGCAGTACTTC CASSLIRLSYEQYF
TRBJ1-5 TRBV27 TRBD1 NA 14 TGTGCCAGCTGGACAGGGAGAAGCAATCAGCCCCAGCATTTT CASWTGRSNQPQHF
TRBJ2-7 TRBV9 NA NA 15 TGTGCCAGCAGCGTAAATGACAAAAGCTCCTACGAGCAGTACTTC CASSVNDKSSYEQYF
TRBJ2-6 TRBV7-2 NA NA 15 TGTGCCAGCAGCATAGGGGGCTCTGGGGCCAACGTCCTGACTTTC CASSIGGSGANVLTF
TRBJ2-3 TRBV7-2 NA NA 15 TGTGCCAGCAGCTTAGATGCCGTTAGCACAGATACGCAGTATTTT CASSLDAVSTDTQYF
TRBJ2-5 TRBV14 TRBD2 NA 13 TGTGCCAGCAGCCAAGGTTCGGGGGGGACCCAGTACTTC CASSQGSGGTQYF
TRBJ2-7 TRBV11-2 TRBD2 NA 14 TGTGCCAGCAGCGGGACTAGCGGCTCCTACGAGCAGTACTTC CASSGTSGSYEQYF
TRBJ2-1 TRBV4-3 NA NA 13 TGCGCCAGCAGCCAGGAGCCCCGAAGGGATCAGTTCTTC CASSQEPRRDQFF
TRBJ2-7 TRBV10-3 TRBD2 NA 14 TGTGCCATCAGGGGACTAGCGGGGTCCTACGAGCAGTACTTC CAIRGLAGSYEQYF
TRBJ2-5 TRBV6-1 NA NA 13 TGTGCCAGCAGCAACAGGTTCCAAGAGACCCAGTACTTC CASSNRFQETQYF
TRBJ2-7 TRBV18 NA once 14 TGTGCCAGCTCACCCGGTGCAGGGTACTACGAGCAGTACTTC CASSPGAGYYEQYF
TRBJ1-3 TRBV5-1 NA NA 15 TGCGCCAGCAGCCCGACCCTAGGATCCGGAAACACCATATATTTT CASSPTLGSGNTIYF
TRBJ2-7 TRBV6-5 TRBD1 NA 15 TGTGCCAGCAGTTCCTCGGGACAGGGTCTATGGGAGCAGTACTTC CASSSSGQGLWEQYF
TRBJ2-1 TRBV2 NA NA 13 TGTGCCAGCAGTCTAGGCCCCCTCAATGAGCAGTTCTTC CASSLGPLNEQFF
TRBJ2-7 TRBV10-3 TRBD1 NA 15 TGTGCCATCAGGTCCAAGACAGGGATAAGCTACGAGCAGTACTTC CAIRSKTGISYEQYF
TRBJ2-4 TRBV18 TRBD2 NA 16 TGTGCCAGCTCACCTGGACTAGCGGGCGTTTTGAACATTCAGTACTTC CASSPGLAGVLNIQYF
TRBJ2-7 TRBV11-2 NA NA 14 TGTGCCAGCAGTAGCATTTCGGGATCCTACGAGCAGTACTTC CASSSISGSYEQYF
TRBJ1-1 TRBV7-9 NA NA 13 TGTGCCAGCAGCACAGTGATGAACACTGAAGCTTTCTTT CASSTVMNTEAFF